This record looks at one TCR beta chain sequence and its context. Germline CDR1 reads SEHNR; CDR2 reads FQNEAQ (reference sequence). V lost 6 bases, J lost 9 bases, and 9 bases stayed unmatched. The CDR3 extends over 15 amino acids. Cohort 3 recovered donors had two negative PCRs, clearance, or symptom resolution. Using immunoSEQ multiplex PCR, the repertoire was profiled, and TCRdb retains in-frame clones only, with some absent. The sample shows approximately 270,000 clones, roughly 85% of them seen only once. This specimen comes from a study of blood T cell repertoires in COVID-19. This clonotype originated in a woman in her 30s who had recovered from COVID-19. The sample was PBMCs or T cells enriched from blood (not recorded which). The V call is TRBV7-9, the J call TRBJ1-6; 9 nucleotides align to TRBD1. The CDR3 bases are TGTGCCAGCAGACCACCGGGACAGGGCCGTTCACCCCTCCACTTT. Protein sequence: CASRPPGQGRSPLHF.